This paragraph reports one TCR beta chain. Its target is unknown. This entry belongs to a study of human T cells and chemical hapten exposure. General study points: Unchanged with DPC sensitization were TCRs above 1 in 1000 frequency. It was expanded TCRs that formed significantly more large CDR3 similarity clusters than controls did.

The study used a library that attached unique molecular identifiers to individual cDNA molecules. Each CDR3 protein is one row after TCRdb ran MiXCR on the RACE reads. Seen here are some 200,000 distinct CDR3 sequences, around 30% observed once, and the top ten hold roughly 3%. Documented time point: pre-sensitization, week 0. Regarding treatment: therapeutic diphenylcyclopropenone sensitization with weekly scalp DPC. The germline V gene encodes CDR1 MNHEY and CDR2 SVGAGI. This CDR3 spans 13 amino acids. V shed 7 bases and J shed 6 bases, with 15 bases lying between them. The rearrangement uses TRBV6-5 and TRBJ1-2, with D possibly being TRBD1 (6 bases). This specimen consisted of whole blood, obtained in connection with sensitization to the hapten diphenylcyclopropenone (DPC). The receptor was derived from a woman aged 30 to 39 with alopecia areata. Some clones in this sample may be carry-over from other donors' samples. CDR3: CASTTDRSHGYTF. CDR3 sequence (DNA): TGTGCCAGCACCACAGACAGGAGCCATGGCTACACCTTC.